A single T cell receptor beta chain is shown here with its context. The data stem from a study of blood T cell repertoires in COVID-19. Study overall: Donors in the United States, Italy and Spain gave samples during acute or convalescent COVID-19. T cells, B-cell-depleted T cells, or PBMCs provided the cDNA or gDNA that served as material.

V shed 0 bases and J shed 3 bases, with 12 bases lying between them. This CDR3 has 15 amino acids. From germline, CDR1 is MNHEY and CDR2 SVGAGI. The authors' processing: Counts of nucleated cells, estimated from reference gene primer amplification, were obtained. The protocol was immunoSEQ multiplex PCR, while the TCRdb copy is restricted to in-frame clones and leaves out a portion. The V and J calls and the clone size are those of that table, but D and trimming were determined from the DNA. The table lists some 300,000 clones, around 88% of them singletons, with more than 6.5% in the top ten. The chain carries TRBV6-5 and TRBJ2-7; D may be TRBD1 (5 bases). This TCR came from a young woman who had recovered from COVID-19. Sequenced sample: peripheral blood. CDR3 protein: CASSYSWGRGYEQYF. The CDR3 nucleotides read TGTGCCAGCAGTTACTCTTGGGGTAGGGGCTACGAGCAGTACTTC.